This record covers a single T cell receptor beta chain. Its antigen is unidentified. CDR1 SQVTM and CDR2 ANQGSEA come from the germline V gene. V was trimmed by 5 bases and J by 3 bases, leaving 8 bases between them. The CDR3 extends over 12 amino acids. This sample was taken from a study of blood T cells in healthy people across ages. The study's findings and limits: A roughly linear fall in TCR beta diversity per million T cells was seen with increasing age.

Total RNA, at least 5 micrograms per sample, was extracted from PBMCs. A J-beta primer mix and a sample-barcoded 5' primer were used in a second PCR of roughly 7 to 12 cycles. Tagging of each cDNA molecule was performed by a template-switch adaptor with 12 random nucleotides. TCRdb re-analysed the 5' RACE reads in MiXCR, keeping a single row per CDR3 protein. The sample contains approximately 1.5 million distinct CDR3 sequences, about 35% of which appear only once. The sample was blood. This clonotype originated in a woman aged 30 to 39 in good health. The chain recombines TRBV29-1 with TRBJ1-5; D not resolved. CDR3 in amino acids: CSVQVDNQPQHF. CDR3 DNA sequence: TGCAGCGTTCAAGTGGACAATCAGCCCCAGCATTTT.